The TCR beta chain under discussion was sequenced for a study of blood T cell repertoires in COVID-19. Study information: Sites across the United States, Italy and Spain contributed samples from acute and convalescent COVID-19. T cells, B-cell-depleted T cells, or PBMCs supplied cDNA or gDNA.

The CDR3 covers 13 residues. Looked up from germline, CDR1 is SGDLS and CDR2 is YYNGEE. V was clipped by 4 bases and J by 7 bases, with 11 bases between them. Original processing methods: The authors estimated nucleated cell counts from reference gene primer amplification. Clones were sequenced by immunoSEQ multiplex PCR, and TCRdb holds only the in-frame ones, with some missing. Clonal size and the V and J genes are those of that table, whereas D and trimming came from the DNA. The sample lists about 59,000 clones, around 70% occurring once. Source material: peripheral blood. The chain joins TRBV9 to TRBJ1-4; a weak D match, TRBD1 (5 bases). The receptor comes from a woman in her 70s with acute or convalescent COVID-19. CDR3 region: CASSRDRGEKLFF. The DNA of the CDR3 is TGTGCCAGCAGCAGAGACAGAGGTGAAAAACTGTTTTTT.